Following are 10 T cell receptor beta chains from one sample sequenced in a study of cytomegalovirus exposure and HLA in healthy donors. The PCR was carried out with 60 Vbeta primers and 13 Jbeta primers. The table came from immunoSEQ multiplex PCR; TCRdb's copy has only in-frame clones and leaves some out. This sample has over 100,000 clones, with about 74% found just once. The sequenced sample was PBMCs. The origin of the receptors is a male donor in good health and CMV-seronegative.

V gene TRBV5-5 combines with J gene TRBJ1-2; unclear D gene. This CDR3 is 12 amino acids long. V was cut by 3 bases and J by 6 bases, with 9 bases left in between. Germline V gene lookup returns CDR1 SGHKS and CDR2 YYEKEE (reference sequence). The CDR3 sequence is CASSSGVHGYTF. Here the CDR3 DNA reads TGTGCCAGCAGCTCCGGAGTCCATGGCTACACCTTC. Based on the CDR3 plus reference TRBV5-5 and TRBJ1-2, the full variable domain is DAGVTQSPTHLIKTRGQQVTLRCSPISGHKSVSWYQQVLGQGPQFIFQYYEKEERGRGNFPDRFSARQFPNYSSELNVNALLLGDSALYLCASSSGVHGYTFGSGTRLTVV.

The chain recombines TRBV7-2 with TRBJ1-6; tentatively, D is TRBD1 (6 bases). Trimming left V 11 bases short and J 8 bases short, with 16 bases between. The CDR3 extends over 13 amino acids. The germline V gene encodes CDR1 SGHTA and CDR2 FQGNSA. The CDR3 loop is CAGRTGNYSPLHF. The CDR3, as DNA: TGTGCCGGCCGAACAGGGAACTATTCACCCCTCCACTTT. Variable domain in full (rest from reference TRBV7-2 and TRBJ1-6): GAGVSQSPSNKVTEKGKDVELRCDPISGHTALYWYRQSLGQGLEFLIYFQGNSAPDKSGLPSDRFSAERTGGSVSTLTIQRTQQEDSAVYLCAGRTGNYSPLHFGNGTRLTVT.

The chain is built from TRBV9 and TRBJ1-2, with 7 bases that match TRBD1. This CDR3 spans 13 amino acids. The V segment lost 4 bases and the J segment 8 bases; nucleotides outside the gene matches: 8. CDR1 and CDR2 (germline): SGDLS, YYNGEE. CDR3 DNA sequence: TGTGCCAGCAGCCGAGACAGGGTAGGCGGCTACACCTTC. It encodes CASSRDRVGGYTF.

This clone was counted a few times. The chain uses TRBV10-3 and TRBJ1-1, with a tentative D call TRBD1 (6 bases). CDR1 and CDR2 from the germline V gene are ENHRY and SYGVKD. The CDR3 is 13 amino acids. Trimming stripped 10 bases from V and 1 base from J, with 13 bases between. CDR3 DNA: TGTGCCACCTCAGGGGTTTCGAACACTGAAGCTTTCTTT. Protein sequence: CATSGVSNTEAFF.

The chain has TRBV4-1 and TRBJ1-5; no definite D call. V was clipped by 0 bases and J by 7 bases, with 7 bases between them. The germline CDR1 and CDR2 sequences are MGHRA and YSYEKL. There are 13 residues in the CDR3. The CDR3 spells CASSQEPEQPQHF. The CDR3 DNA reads TGCGCCAGCAGCCAAGAACCGGAGCAGCCCCAGCATTTT.

The chain's CDR3 is CASSLRTSGFNNEQFF. The CDR3 DNA follows: TGTGCCAGCAGTTTACGGACTAGCGGGTTCAACAATGAGCAGTTCTTC. The V and J genes are TRBV28 and TRBJ2-1; TRBD2 agrees at 11 bases. CDR1 MDHEN and CDR2 SYDVKM come from the germline V gene. The CDR3 runs 16 residues. The trim removed 2 bases at V and 5 bases at J, leaving 5 bases unmatched.

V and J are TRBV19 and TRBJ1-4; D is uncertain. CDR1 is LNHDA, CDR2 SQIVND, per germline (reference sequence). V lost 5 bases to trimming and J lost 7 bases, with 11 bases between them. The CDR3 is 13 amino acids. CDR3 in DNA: TGTGCCAGTAGTCGGGGATTCGGTGAAAAACTGTTTTTT. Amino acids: CASSRGFGEKLFF. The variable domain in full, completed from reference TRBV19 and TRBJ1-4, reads DGGITQSPKYLFRKEGQNVTLSCEQNLNHDAMYWYRQDPGQGLRLIYYSQIVNDFQKGDIAEGYSVSREKKESFPLTVTSAQKNPTAFYLCASSRGFGEKLFFGSGTQLSVL.

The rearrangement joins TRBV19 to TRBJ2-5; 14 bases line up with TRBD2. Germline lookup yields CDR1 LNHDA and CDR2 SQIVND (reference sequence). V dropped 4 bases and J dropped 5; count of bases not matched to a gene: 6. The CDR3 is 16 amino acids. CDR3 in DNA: TGTGCCAGTAGTAGGGGGACTAGCGGGAGTTTGGAGACCCAGTACTTC. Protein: CASSRGTSGSLETQYF.

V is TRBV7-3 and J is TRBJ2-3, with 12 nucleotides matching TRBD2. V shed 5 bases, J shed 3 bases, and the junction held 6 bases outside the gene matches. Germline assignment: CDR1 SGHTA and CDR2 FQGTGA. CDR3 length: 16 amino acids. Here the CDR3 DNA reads TGTGCCAGCAGCCTAGGACTAGCGGGACCGACAGATACGCAGTATTTT. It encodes CASSLGLAGPTDTQYF. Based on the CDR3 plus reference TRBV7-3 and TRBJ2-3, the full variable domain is GAGVSQTPSNKVTEKGKYVELRCDPISGHTALYWYRQSLGQGPEFLIYFQGTGAADDSGLPNDRFFAVRPEGSVSTLKIQRTERGDSAVYLCASSLGLAGPTDTQYFGPGTRLTVL.

CDR3 sequence: CATGGDRAPGSNQPQHF. The CDR3 DNA is TGTGCCACTGGGGGTGACAGGGCCCCTGGGAGCAATCAGCCCCAGCATTTT. The rearrangement uses TRBV15 and TRBJ1-5; the match to TRBD1 covers 7 bases. The V gene's germline CDR1 is LNHNV and CDR2 YYDKDF (reference sequence). V lost 9 bases, J lost 1 base, and 15 bases stayed unmatched. The CDR3 loop spans 17 amino acids.